These T cell receptor beta chains were read from a single sample in a study of post-analysis software for immune sequencing data. TCRdb fed the PCR reads into MiXCR, producing one record per CDR3 protein. The table includes around 440,000 distinct CDR3 sequences, approximately 46% detected once. Sequences were obtained from blood. Receptor source: a girl aged 10-17 years with multiple sclerosis. Both conserved end residues are part of each CDR3. The D gene is left open where the match is weak. Clone sizes are given selectively: once, few, many, or a class where the clone is expanded.

V gene	J gene	clone size	D gene	CDR3 protein	CDR3 DNA
TRBV25-1	TRBJ2-7	.	.	CASSEYAGYEQYF	TGTGCCAGCAGTGAATATGCAGGGTACGAGCAGTACTTC
TRBV28	TRBJ2-1	.	TRBD1	CASSYGQGAYNEQFF	TGTGCCAGCAGTTACGGACAGGGGGCCTACAATGAGCAGTTCTTC
TRBV27	TRBJ2-3	.	.	CASSLNRDTDTQYF	TGTGCCAGCAGTTTAAACAGGGATACAGATACGCAGTATTTT
TRBV7-6	TRBJ2-1	.	.	CASSSVGWGYNEQFF	TGTGCCAGCAGCTCGGTGGGGTGGGGGTACAATGAGCAGTTCTTC
TRBV12-3/TRBV12-4	TRBJ2-5	.	.	CASSPQGFQTQYF	TGTGCCAGCAGTCCACAGGGTTTTCAGACCCAGTACTTC
TRBV25-1	TRBJ2-5	.	.	CASSDLTRYQETQYF	TGTGCCAGCAGTGATTTAACCCGGTACCAAGAGACCCAGTACTTC
TRBV7-2	TRBJ2-5	once	.	CASSRLLIPGRETQYF	TGTGCCAGCAGCCGGTTGTTGATCCCCGGGCGGGAGACCCAGTACTTC
TRBV12-3/TRBV12-4	TRBJ2-1	few	TRBD1	CASSRGQGNEQFF	TGTGCCAGCAGCCGGGGACAGGGCAATGAGCAGTTCTTC
TRBV24-1	TRBJ2-2	.	TRBD2	CATSDPTAGGRMGELFF	TGTGCTACCAGTGATCCCACGGCGGGAGGGCGAATGGGGGAGCTGTTTTTT
TRBV15	TRBJ1-1	few	.	CATSSRRGEAFF	TGTGCCACCAGCAGTCGGAGAGGTGAAGCTTTCTTT
TRBV7-8	TRBJ1-5	.	.	CASSIGAGGQGLQPQHF	TGTGCCAGCAGCATAGGGGCTGGGGGGCAGGGGCTACAGCCCCAGCATTTT
TRBV5-5	TRBJ2-3	.	.	CASSLVPSATDTQYF	TGTGCCAGCAGCTTGGTCCCTAGCGCCACAGATACGCAGTATTTT
TRBV27	TRBJ2-1	few	.	CASSPTGKNEQFF	TGTGCCAGCAGTCCCACGGGGAAGAATGAGCAGTTCTTC
TRBV4-2	TRBJ2-7	.	.	CASSQDRGREQYF	TGTGCCAGCAGCCAAGATCGAGGGCGCGAGCAGTACTTC
TRBV4-1	TRBJ1-2	.	.	CASSQAQGGIYGYTF	TGCGCCAGCAGCCAAGCGCAGGGTGGCATCTATGGCTACACCTTC
TRBV5-1	TRBJ1-6	.	.	CASSSDGDNSPLHF	TGCGCCAGCAGCTCCGACGGGGATAATTCACCCCTCCACTTT
TRBV4-1	TRBJ2-5	few	.	CASSQVSNPETQYF	TGCGCCAGCAGCCAAGTATCTAATCCAGAGACCCAGTACTTC
TRBV7-2	TRBJ2-5	.	.	CASSLASGDETQYF	TGTGCCAGCAGCTTAGCTTCGGGGGACGAGACCCAGTACTTC
TRBV5-1	TRBJ1-1	.	.	CASSLAPGNGYTEAFF	TGCGCCAGCAGCTTGGCCCCGGGGAACGGCTACACTGAAGCTTTCTTT
TRBV20-1	TRBJ2-1	few	.	CSASDLDGRNEQFF	TGCAGTGCTTCCGACCTAGATGGGAGGAATGAGCAGTTCTTC
TRBV12-3/TRBV12-4	TRBJ2-7	few	.	CASSRRQADFYEQYF	TGTGCCAGCAGCCGTCGACAGGCTGATTTCTACGAGCAGTACTTC
TRBV18	TRBJ2-3	.	.	CASSPASATDTQYF	TGTGCCAGCTCACCAGCCTCCGCCACAGATACGCAGTATTTT
TRBV28	TRBJ2-7	.	.	CASYPGRDISYEQYF	TGTGCCAGCTACCCCGGGCGGGACATCTCCTACGAGCAGTACTTC
TRBV7-9	TRBJ1-2	.	.	CASSLVIGVGNGYTF	TGTGCCAGCAGCTTAGTTATTGGAGTCGGAAACGGCTACACCTTC
TRBV15	TRBJ2-1	few	TRBD2	CATSVPDSGSTYNEQFF	TGTGCCACCAGCGTACCAGACAGCGGGAGCACCTACAATGAGCAGTTCTTC
TRBV12-3/TRBV12-4	TRBJ1-5	once	TRBD1	CASSTSTGVDQPQHF	TGTGCCAGCAGTACTAGTACAGGGGTCGATCAGCCCCAGCATTTT
TRBV20-1	TRBJ2-7	medium-sized	TRBD1	CSAIRDSYEQYF	TGCAGCGCGATCCGGGACAGCTACGAGCAGTACTTC
TRBV24-1	TRBJ2-7	once	TRBD1	CATRDGTGAYEQYF	TGTGCCACCAGGGATGGGACAGGGGCCTACGAGCAGTACTTC
TRBV21-1	TRBJ2-7	.	.	CASIRRKPIYEQYF	TGTGCCAGCATTCGGAGGAAGCCCATCTACGAGCAGTACTTC
TRBV28	TRBJ2-7	few	TRBD2	CASSPSGTSSEQYF	TGTGCCAGTTCCCCAAGCGGGACCTCAAGCGAGCAGTACTTC
TRBV12-3/TRBV12-4	TRBJ1-1	.	TRBD1	CASTLENMDRQPSEAFF	TGTGCCAGCACTCTAGAGAACATGGACAGGCAACCATCTGAAGCTTTCTTT
TRBV20-1	TRBJ2-1	few	TRBD1	CSARDQDRGGDYNEQFF	TGCAGTGCTAGAGATCAGGACAGGGGTGGGGACTACAATGAGCAGTTCTTC
TRBV20-1	TRBJ1-1	.	.	CSARRARGTEAFF	TGCAGTGCTAGAAGAGCTAGGGGGACTGAAGCTTTCTTT
TRBV15	TRBJ2-7	.	.	CATSKDTNSYEQYF	TGTGCCACCAGCAAAGATACAAATTCCTACGAGCAGTACTTC
TRBV5-6	TRBJ1-2	.	TRBD1	CASSRIYTGTGDNYGYTF	TGTGCCAGCAGCCGAATATATACCGGGACAGGGGACAACTATGGCTACACCTTC
TRBV4-1	TRBJ2-1	.	TRBD2	CASSQDPLAASYNEQFF	TGCGCCAGCAGCCAAGACCCTCTAGCGGCCTCCTACAATGAGCAGTTCTTC
TRBV7-3	TRBJ2-7	.	.	CASSLKGDSYEQYF	TGTGCCAGCAGCTTAAAGGGGGATTCCTACGAGCAGTACTTC
TRBV24-1	TRBJ2-1	.	TRBD1	CATSDSWGDRGVYNEQFF	TGTGCCACCAGTGATTCGTGGGGAGACAGGGGAGTCTACAATGAGCAGTTCTTC
TRBV20-1	TRBJ2-4	.	TRBD1	CSARVGRGSAKNIQYF	TGCAGTGCTAGAGTAGGCAGGGGGTCAGCCAAAAACATTCAGTACTTC
TRBV12-3/TRBV12-4	TRBJ1-4	.	TRBD1	CASRADRGGEKLFF	TGTGCCAGCAGGGCGGACAGGGGGGGTGAAAAACTGTTTTTT
TRBV6-2/TRBV6-3	TRBJ2-5	many	.	CASSRQEQETQYF	TGTGCCAGCAGTCGACAGGAACAAGAGACCCAGTACTTC
TRBV5-4	TRBJ2-5	few	TRBD1	CASSPGTGRETQYF	TGTGCCAGCAGCCCTGGGACAGGTCGGGAGACCCAGTACTTC
TRBV10-3	TRBJ2-7	.	TRBD2	CATSGIEAERETYEQYF	TGTGCCACATCCGGGATTGAGGCGGAGCGGGAGACCTACGAGCAGTACTTC
TRBV7-2	TRBJ1-1	.	TRBD1	CASSALTGYTEAFF	TGTGCCAGCAGCGCCCTGACAGGGTACACTGAAGCTTTCTTT
TRBV6-1	TRBJ2-1	.	TRBD2	CASSEGGGVGEQFF	TGTGCCAGCAGTGAAGGCGGGGGGGTTGGGGAGCAGTTCTTC